The 16 T cell receptor beta chains given below trace back to one sample, sequenced in a study of cytomegalovirus exposure and HLA in healthy donors. Researchers ran the PCR with 60 Vbeta and 13 Jbeta primers. Profiled with immunoSEQ multiplex PCR; TCRdb holds only in-frame clones, not every one. The table shows some 220,000 clones, with just over 75% occurring only once. Sequencing was performed on PBMCs. The receptors shown here come from a woman aged 55-69 years in good health and CMV-seropositive.

This rearrangement joins TRBV5-1 to TRBJ2-5; possible D gene TRBD1, 5 bases. The DNA end is more similar to TRBJ2-7, so the J call may be wrong. Germline CDR1 SGHRS, CDR2 YFSETQ. This CDR3 contains 14 residues. In nucleotides, the CDR3 is TGCGCCAGCAGCTTACAGGTTAGCTCCTACGAGCAGTACTTC. Amino acids: CASSLQVSSYEQYF.

J is TRBJ1-3 and V is TRBV5-1; D is unresolved. V was clipped by 4 bases and J by 4 bases, with 12 bases between them. Germline V gene sequence: CDR1 SGHRS, CDR2 YFSETQ. This CDR3 has 14 residues. The CDR3 sequence: CASSPDAGGNTIYF. The CDR3, as DNA: TGCGCCAGCAGCCCCGATGCGGGAGGAAACACCATATATTTT.

CDR3 in amino acids: CASSLAGQLNQPQHF. The CDR3 DNA reads TGCGCCAGCAGCCTGGCCGGACAGCTCAATCAGCCCCAGCATTTT. The J gene is TRBJ1-5, the V gene TRBV5-1; D perhaps matches TRBD1 (6 bases). V was trimmed by 4 bases and J by 3 bases, leaving 14 bases between them. The germline V gene has CDR1 SGHRS and CDR2 YFSETQ. The CDR3 has 15 amino acids.

The CDR3 is CASSPQGVNQPQHF. As DNA, the CDR3 is TGCGCCAGCAGCCCACAGGGAGTCAATCAGCCCCAGCATTTT. This sequence joins TRBV5-1 and TRBJ1-5; D is possibly TRBD1 (6 bases). Trimming removed 4 bases at V and 3 bases at J, with 11 bases between. The CDR3 is 14 amino acids. Germline CDR1 and CDR2: SGHRS and YFSETQ.

This chain connects TRBV6-6 to TRBJ2-2; the D gene is possibly TRBD1 (5 bases). Germline V lookup: CDR1 MNHNY, CDR2 SVGAGI (reference sequence). V lost 6 bases and J lost 3, with 17 bases in between. The CDR3 sequence is 16 residues long. The CDR3: CASRPDGAGYTGELFF. In DNA, the CDR3 is TGTGCCAGCAGACCGGATGGGGCCGGGTACACCGGGGAGCTGTTTTTT.

The rearrangement links TRBV28 to TRBJ2-7, with 10 bases lining up with TRBD2. Trimming cost V 5 bases and J 0 bases; bases outside gene matches: 4. This CDR3 has 15 amino acids. Germline-derived CDR1 and CDR2 are MDHEN and SYDVKM. Here the CDR3 DNA reads TGTGCCAGCAGTCTAAGGACTAGCGGCTCCTACGAGCAGTACTTC. As protein: CASSLRTSGSYEQYF.

The chain combines TRBV7-9 with TRBJ2-5, with TRBD2 identical over 8 bases. The V and J ends lost 5 bases and 5 bases, in that order; junction bases with no gene match: 10. The CDR3 loop spans 15 amino acids. The germline gives CDR1 SEHNR, CDR2 FQNEAQ (reference sequence). The chain's CDR3 is CASSPLWTGGETQYF. The CDR3 DNA sequence: TGTGCCAGCAGCCCCCTCTGGACGGGAGGGGAGACCCAGTACTTC.

V usage is TRBV5-1 and J usage is TRBJ2-1; 11 bases are a match to TRBD2. CDR3 length: 16 amino acids. J was trimmed by 5 bases and V by 3 bases; bases with no gene match: 7. Germline assignment: CDR1 SGHRS and CDR2 YFSETQ. This CDR3 is CASSSASGRNHNEQFF. CDR3 in DNA: TGCGCCAGCAGCTCCGCTAGCGGGAGGAACCACAATGAGCAGTTCTTC.

The CDR3, as DNA: TGTGCCACCAGCAGAGTTCCTAGCTCAGATACGCAGTATTTT. Encoded protein: CATSRVPSSDTQYF. The chain carries TRBV15 and TRBJ2-3; possible D gene TRBD2, 5 bases. The V end lost 1 base, the J end lost 4 bases, and 9 bases lay between the germline ends. The CDR3 spans 14 residues. Germline lookup yields CDR1 LNHNV and CDR2 YYDKDF (reference sequence).

V usage is TRBV27 and J usage is TRBJ1-5; D might be TRBD1 (6 bases). CDR1 and CDR2 (germline): MNHEY, SMNVEV (reference sequence). V was trimmed by 10 bases and J by 3 bases, leaving 13 bases between them. The CDR3 has 13 amino acids. The CDR3 coding sequence is TGTGCCACTTCCGGACAGATCAATCAGCCCCAGCATTTT. It translates to CATSGQINQPQHF.

The chain uses TRBV5-1 and TRBJ2-7, with D perhaps matching TRBD2 (5 bases). V was clipped by 3 bases and J by 3 bases, with 13 bases between them. CDR3 length equals 14 residues. Germline V gene lookup returns CDR1 SGHRS and CDR2 YFSETQ. The CDR3: CASSSGGSGYEQYF. The CDR3 nucleotides read TGCGCCAGCAGCTCGGGTGGGAGCGGCTACGAGCAGTACTTC.

The chain combines TRBV6-1 with TRBJ1-6, with D perhaps TRBD1 (6 bases). The CDR3 covers 17 residues. V lost 4 bases and J lost 6, with 19 bases in between. Germline values: CDR1 MNHNS, CDR2 SASEGT. CDR3 nucleotides: TGTGCCAGCAGTGGAGGGTTGGGGCAGGGGTCTAATTCACCCCTCCACTTT. As protein: CASSGGLGQGSNSPLHF.

The gene calls are TRBV7-3 and TRBJ2-7, with D possibly matching TRBD1 (5 bases). There are 15 residues in the CDR3. V was pared by 5 bases and J by 2 bases, with 16 bases between. CDR1 is SGHTA and CDR2 is FQGTGA in the germline V gene. The CDR3 here is CASSPGLASTYEQYF. The CDR3, as DNA: TGTGCCAGCAGCCCAGGGCTCGCCTCAACCTACGAGCAGTACTTC.

The CDR3 reads CASSAGQYGYTF. The DNA of the CDR3 is TGTGCCAGCAGTGCGGGCCAGTATGGCTACACCTTC. This chain uses TRBV28 with TRBJ1-2, with unresolved D. Per germline, CDR1 MDHEN and CDR2 SYDVKM. Trimming cost V 5 bases and J 5 bases, with 9 bases left between them. The CDR3 runs 12 residues.

The chain is built from TRBV29-1 and TRBJ2-5, with D perhaps matching TRBD1 (5 bases). The germline V and J ends were trimmed by 4 bases and 1 base, with 7 bases remaining between them. Germline V gene data show CDR1 as SQVTM and CDR2 as ANQGSEA. The CDR3 consists of 12 residues. The CDR3 is CSVGQIQETQYF. The DNA of the CDR3 is TGCAGCGTTGGACAGATCCAAGAGACCCAGTACTTC.

The CDR3 DNA reads TGTGCCAGCGGCCTTCAGCCCCAGCATTTT. Amino acid sequence: CASGLQPQHF. V and J are TRBV6-5 and TRBJ1-5, with D unclear. CDR1 is MNHEY and CDR2 is SVGAGI in the germline V gene. CDR3 length equals 10 residues. V lost 8 bases to trimming and J lost 6 bases, with 5 bases between them.